This is a list of T cell receptor beta chains from one sample in a study of blood T cell repertoires in COVID-19. Method: immunoSEQ multiplex PCR; TCRdb's copy keeps in-frame clones and lacks some. The repertoire consists of tens of thousands of clones, with roughly 80% occurring once and the leading ten covering under 3%. Input material: peripheral blood. The origin of the receptors is a man in his forties or fifties with acute or convalescent COVID-19. The CDR3 runs from the conserved cysteine through the conserved F or W. D genes are given only for firm matches. Expanded clones are given a class, and other clones once, few, many or no size at all.

J gene,D gene,V gene,clone size,CDR3 DNA,CDR3 protein
TRBJ1-2,TRBD1,TRBV30,.,TGTGCCTGGAGTAGTGACCCCGGACAGGCTCTGGGCTACACCTTC,CAWSSDPGQALGYTF
TRBJ2-3,.,TRBV7-3,.,TGTGCCAGCAGCCCCCCTACTGAGGGAGATACGCAGTATTTT,CASSPPTEGDTQYF
TRBJ2-1,TRBD2,TRBV7-3,.,TGTGCCAGCAGCTTACTAGCGGGGAGTGGAGGGTACAATGAGCAGTTCTTC,CASSLLAGSGGYNEQFF
TRBJ2-1,.,TRBV27,.,TGTGCCAGCAGTTTCGCCGACTATTACAATGAGCAGTTCTTC,CASSFADYYNEQFF
TRBJ2-7,.,TRBV5-1,.,TGCGCCAGCAGCTTTCAGGGCAACTACGAGCAGTACTTC,CASSFQGNYEQYF
TRBJ1-2,TRBD1,TRBV10-3,.,TGTGCCATCAGTGAATCGACAGGGCACGACGGCTACACCTTC,CAISESTGHDGYTF
TRBJ2-1,.,TRBV24-1,.,TGTGCCACCAGTGGGCTAGCTTACAATGAGCAGTTCTTC,CATSGLAYNEQFF
TRBJ2-1,TRBD2,TRBV24-1,.,TGTGCCACCAGTGAAGAGACTAGCGGGGTTTACAATGAGCAGTTCTTC,CATSEETSGVYNEQFF
TRBJ2-3,.,TRBV7-3,.,TGTGCCAGCAGCCTGGGAGGTGGGACCACAGATACGCAGTATTTT,CASSLGGGTTDTQYF
TRBJ2-3,TRBD1,TRBV4-1,.,TGCGCCAGCAGCCAAGACGACAGGGTCAAAGATACGCAGTATTTT,CASSQDDRVKDTQYF
TRBJ1-5,.,TRBV5-1,.,TGCGCCAGCAGCTTGGAAGGGGGAACCCGTCAGCCCCAGCATTTT,CASSLEGGTRQPQHF
TRBJ1-1,.,TRBV2,.,TGTGCCACCGGCGGAAGGAGGAACACTGAAGCTTTCTTT,CATGGRRNTEAFF
TRBJ1-4,.,TRBV6-5,.,TGTGCCAGCCAGACAGCTCTCGCAACTAATGAAAAACTGTTTTTT,CASQTALATNEKLFF
TRBJ2-7,TRBD1,TRBV14,.,TGTGCCAGCAGCCCTCTGGGACAGTACTACGAGCAGTACTTC,CASSPLGQYYEQYF
TRBJ1-2,.,TRBV5-1,.,TGCGCCAGCAGCTTGGGAGTTAACTATGGCTACACCTTC,CASSLGVNYGYTF
TRBJ2-5,.,TRBV11-2,.,TGTGCCAGCAGCTTAACCCAGGGCTTAGTGGGAGAGACCCAGTACTTC,CASSLTQGLVGETQYF
TRBJ2-5,.,TRBV2,few,TGTGCCAGCAGTCCTCAAGAGACCCAGTACTTC,CASSPQETQYF
TRBJ2-1,TRBD2,TRBV18,once,TGTGCCAGCTCACCACGCCTAGCGGGAATTTCCTACAATGAGCAGTTCTTC,CASSPRLAGISYNEQFF
TRBJ2-7,TRBD1,TRBV7-3,few,TGTGCCAGCAGCTTAGGGACAGAGTACGAGCAGTACTTC,CASSLGTEYEQYF
TRBJ1-4,TRBD1,TRBV4-1,.,TGCGCCAGCAGCCAAGATCCCGGGACAGCAAATGAAAAACTGTTTTTT,CASSQDPGTANEKLFF
TRBJ2-1,.,TRBV5-1,.,TGCGCCAGCAGCTCACAGGATAAACTATACAATGAGCAGTTCTTC,CASSSQDKLYNEQFF
TRBJ2-3,.,TRBV5-4,.,TGTGCCAGCAGCTTAGGACAGAACACAGATACGCAGTATTTT,CASSLGQNTDTQYF
TRBJ2-7,TRBD2,TRBV5-5,few,TGTGCCAGCAGCTTGGGGACTAGCGGGGGCCTAGCCTACGAGCAGTACTTC,CASSLGTSGGLAYEQYF
TRBJ2-7,.,TRBV27,.,TGTGCCAGCACGGACAGCTCCTACGAGCAGTACTTC,CASTDSSYEQYF
TRBJ2-7,.,TRBV7-8,once,TGTGCCAGCAGGGGGACCTTAGGGGGTCGAGAGCAGTACTTC,CASRGTLGGREQYF
TRBJ2-7,.,TRBV5-4,.,TGTGCCAGCGGTCGTCAGGGGGGCTACGAGCAGTACTTC,CASGRQGGYEQYF
TRBJ2-6,TRBD2,TRBV4-1,.,TGCGCCAGCAGCTTACAATCGGGGGGCTCTGGGGCCAACGTCCTGACTTTC,CASSLQSGGSGANVLTF
TRBJ1-2,TRBD1,TRBV7-9,once,TGTGCCACCCCCCAGGACAGGGGAAAAGCTAACTATGGCTACACCTTC,CATPQDRGKANYGYTF